Below, one T cell receptor beta chain is given with its context. Its specificity is not known. The sample comes from a study of OX40 agonist ivuxolimab in advanced cancers. This CDR3 has 16 residues. The germline V gene has CDR1 MNHEY and CDR2 SVGAGI. Between the trimmed V and J ends, which lost 0 bases and 6 bases, there was a span of 15 bases. Study-wide points: Among the lowest peripheral clonal expansion occurred in 0.1-3.0 mg/kg partial responders.

TCRdb's table, derived via immunoSEQ multiplex PCR, lists solely in-frame clones and lacks some. Of tens of thousands of clones in the sample, around 90% were seen once. The chain couples TRBV6-5 to TRBJ1-3; tentatively, D is TRBD1 (5 bases). This TCR came from an adult with an advanced solid tumor such as melanoma, head and neck, liver or kidney cancer. The material sequenced was CD4+ or CD8+ T cells sorted from blood, taken in a trial of the OX40 agonist ivuxolimab. The CDR3 DNA is TGTGCCAGCAGTTACTCGAGTGAACAGGTGGTAAACACCATATATTTT. It translates to CASSYSSEQVVNTIYF.